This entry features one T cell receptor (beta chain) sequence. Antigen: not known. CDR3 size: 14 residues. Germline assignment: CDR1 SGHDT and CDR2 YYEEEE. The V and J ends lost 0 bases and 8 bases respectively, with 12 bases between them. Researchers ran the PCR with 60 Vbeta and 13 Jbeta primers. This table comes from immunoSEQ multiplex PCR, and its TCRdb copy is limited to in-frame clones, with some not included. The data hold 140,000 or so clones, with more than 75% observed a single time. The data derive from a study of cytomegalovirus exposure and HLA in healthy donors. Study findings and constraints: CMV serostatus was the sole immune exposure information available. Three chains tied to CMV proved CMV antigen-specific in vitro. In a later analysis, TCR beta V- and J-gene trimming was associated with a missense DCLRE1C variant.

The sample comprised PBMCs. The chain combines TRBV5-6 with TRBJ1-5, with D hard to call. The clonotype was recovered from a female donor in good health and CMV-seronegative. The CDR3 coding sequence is TGTGCCAGCAGCTTGGCTCGGGCGGGTGAGCCCCAGCATTTT. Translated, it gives CASSLARAGEPQHF.